This T cell receptor beta chain is from a study of memory CD4+ T cells and cytomegalovirus serostatus. Findings and limits, study-wide: Each of 67 CMV-associated TCRbeta sequences occurred in one to five individuals. Suggested: most of the CMV-linked TCR signature lies in CD4+ memory cells.

The sort gate was single viable CD3+CD4+CD8-CD45RO+ cells for memory CD4+ T cells. Generated by immunoSEQ multiplex PCR, the TCRdb table keeps only in-frame clones and is missing some. The profile covers about 41,000 clones, with about four fifths appearing a single time and approximately 0.79% taken by the ten largest. Germline values: CDR1 SGHRS, CDR2 YFSETQ. Trimming pared 4 bases from V and 1 base from J, leaving 11 bases between. This CDR3 comprises 14 residues. Only a few counts were recorded for this clone. The antigen is undetermined. The TCR was taken from an adult in good health and CMV-seronegative. The J gene is TRBJ1-1, the V gene TRBV5-1; D uncertain. The sample comprised memory CD4+ T cells from blood. The CDR3 DNA follows: TGCGCCAGCAGCGGGAGAGTTGGGAACACTGAAGCTTTCTTT. Amino acid sequence: CASSGRVGNTEAFF.